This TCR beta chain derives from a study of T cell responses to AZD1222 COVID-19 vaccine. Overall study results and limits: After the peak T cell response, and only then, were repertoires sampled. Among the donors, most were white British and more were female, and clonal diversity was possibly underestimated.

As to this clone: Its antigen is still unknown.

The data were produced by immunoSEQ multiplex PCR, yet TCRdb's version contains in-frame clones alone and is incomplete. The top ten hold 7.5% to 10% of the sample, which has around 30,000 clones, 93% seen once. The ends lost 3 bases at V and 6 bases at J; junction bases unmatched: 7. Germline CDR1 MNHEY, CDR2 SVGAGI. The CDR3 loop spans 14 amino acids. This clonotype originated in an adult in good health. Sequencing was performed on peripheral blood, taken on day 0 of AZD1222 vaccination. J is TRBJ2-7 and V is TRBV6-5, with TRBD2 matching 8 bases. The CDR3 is CASSYSSGGVEQYF. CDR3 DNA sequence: TGTGCCAGCAGTTATAGTTCGGGGGGGGTCGAGCAGTACTTC.